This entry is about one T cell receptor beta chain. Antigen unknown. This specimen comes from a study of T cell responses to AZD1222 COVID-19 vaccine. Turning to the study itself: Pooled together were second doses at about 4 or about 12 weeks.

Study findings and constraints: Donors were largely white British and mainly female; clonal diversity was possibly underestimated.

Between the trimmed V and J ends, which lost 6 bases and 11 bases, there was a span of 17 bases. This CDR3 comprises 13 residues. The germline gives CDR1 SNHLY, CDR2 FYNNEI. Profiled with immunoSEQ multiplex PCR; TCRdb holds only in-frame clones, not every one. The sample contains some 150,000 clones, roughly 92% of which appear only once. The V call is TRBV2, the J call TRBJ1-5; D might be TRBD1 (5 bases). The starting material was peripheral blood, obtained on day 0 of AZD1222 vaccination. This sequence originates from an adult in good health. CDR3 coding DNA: TGTGCCAGCAGCCCAACCCCTGGGGGGACCCAGCATTTT. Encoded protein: CASSPTPGGTQHF.